Listed below are T cell receptor beta chains from one sample, sequenced in a study of early T cells in non-severe SARS-CoV-2 infection. TCRdb fed the 5' RACE reads into MiXCR, producing one record per CDR3 protein. The sample shows 50,000 to 80,000 distinct CDR3 sequences, just under 5% of them seen only once. Sequenced sample: whole blood. All receptors derive from an adult who was a healthcare worker with PCR-confirmed SARS-CoV-2 infection or an uninfected control (not recorded which). Each CDR3 is given with its conserved first and last residue. The D gene is left open where the match is weak. The size field is filled for only some rows; it gives once, few, many or a size class.

v_gene	j_gene	abundance	d_gene	CDR3aa	CDR3nt
TRBV30	TRBJ2-6	many	TRBD1	CAWNRGAGANVLTF	TGTGCCTGGAACAGGGGAGCTGGGGCCAACGTCCTGACTTTC
TRBV19	TRBJ1-6	few	-	CASSMAAGWNSPLHF	TGTGCCAGTAGTATGGCGGCAGGCTGGAATTCACCCCTCCACTTT
TRBV12-3/TRBV12-4	TRBJ1-1	many	TRBD1	CASSSNRGTEAFF	TGTGCCAGCAGTTCAAACAGGGGAACTGAAGCTTTCTTT
TRBV28	TRBJ1-1	-	-	CASSFNGNTEAFF	TGTGCCAGCAGTTTCAACGGTAACACTGAAGCTTTCTTT
TRBV5-1	TRBJ2-3	many	TRBD2	CASSPTSGGPTDTQYF	TGCGCCAGCAGCCCCACTAGCGGGGGGCCCACAGATACGCAGTATTTT
TRBV20-1	TRBJ2-2	few	-	CSARAGPGNTGELFF	TGCAGTGCTCGTGCGGGACCCGGGAACACCGGGGAGCTGTTTTTT
TRBV7-6	TRBJ2-3	many	-	CASSFGPADTQYF	TGTGCCAGCAGCTTCGGCCCCGCAGATACGCAGTATTTT
TRBV20-1	TRBJ1-1	many	-	CSASEKAKSAEAFF	TGCAGTGCTAGTGAGAAGGCAAAAAGCGCTGAAGCTTTCTTT
TRBV20-1	TRBJ2-4	many	-	CSANDPAKNIQYF	TGCAGTGCTAACGACCCAGCCAAAAACATTCAGTACTTC
TRBV5-1	TRBJ1-1	few	-	CASSSRYLNTEAFF	TGCGCCAGCAGCTCAAGGTACTTGAACACTGAAGCTTTCTTT
TRBV7-3	TRBJ2-7	many	-	CASSLDGNSYEQYF	TGTGCCAGCAGCTTGGACGGTAACTCCTACGAGCAGTACTTC
TRBV5-4	TRBJ2-1	few	-	CASSLGIQSSYNEQFF	TGTGCCAGCAGCTTGGGAATCCAGAGCTCCTACAATGAGCAGTTCTTC
TRBV6-6	TRBJ2-7	-	TRBD2	CASSTLGLAGYEQYF	TGTGCCAGCAGCACACTAGGACTAGCGGGATACGAGCAGTACTTC
TRBV7-8	TRBJ2-7	few	-	CASSSQYGEQYF	TGTGCCAGCAGCTCCCAGTACGGCGAGCAGTACTTC
TRBV11-3	TRBJ2-2	many	-	CASSLRTGTSKPGSCFF	-
TRBV29-1	TRBJ2-3	few	-	CSVGGQTRDTQYF	TGCAGCGTAGGAGGACAGACTAGAGATACGCAGTATTTT
TRBV20-1	TRBJ2-3	many	TRBD2	CSARAFGGSHDTQYF	TGCAGTGCTAGAGCCTTCGGGGGGTCACACGATACGCAGTATTTT
TRBV29-1	TRBJ2-4	many	-	CSVAGERWNIQYF	TGCAGCGTCGCTGGAGAGCGATGGAACATTCAGTACTTC
TRBV7-9	TRBJ2-1	many	-	CASSLRGRYNEQFF	TGTGCCAGCAGCTTAAGAGGGCGGTACAATGAGCAGTTCTTC
TRBV20-1	TRBJ2-1	many	TRBD2	CSASGFSGRQPYNEQFF	TGCAGTGCTAGTGGGTTTAGCGGGAGGCAACCGTACAATGAGCAGTTCTTC